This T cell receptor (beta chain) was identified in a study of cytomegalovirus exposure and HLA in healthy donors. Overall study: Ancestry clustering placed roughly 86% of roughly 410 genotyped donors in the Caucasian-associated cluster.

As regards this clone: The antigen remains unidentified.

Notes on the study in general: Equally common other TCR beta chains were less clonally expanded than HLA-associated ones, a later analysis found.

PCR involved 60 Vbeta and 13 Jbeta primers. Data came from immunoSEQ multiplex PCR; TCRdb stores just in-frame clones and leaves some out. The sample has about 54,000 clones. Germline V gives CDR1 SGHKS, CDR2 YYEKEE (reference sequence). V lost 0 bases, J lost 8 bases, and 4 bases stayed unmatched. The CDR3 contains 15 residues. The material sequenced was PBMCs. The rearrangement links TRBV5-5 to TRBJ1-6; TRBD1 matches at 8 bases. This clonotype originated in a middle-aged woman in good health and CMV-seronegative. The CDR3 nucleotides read TGTGCCAGCAGCTTGGAGGGACAGGATTATTCACCCCTCCACTTT. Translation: CASSLEGQDYSPLHF.